This T cell receptor (beta chain) derives from a study of radiotherapy plus CTLA-4 blockade in lung cancer. Using immunoSEQ multiplex PCR, the repertoire was profiled, and TCRdb retains in-frame clones only, with some absent. The sample consists of over 35,000 clones, roughly 80% of them appearing once. Findings of the study overall: Subsequent to radiotherapy plus ipilimumab, tumor-derived TCR clones underwent expansion in blood.

This clone was recorded once. Antigen unknown. The V gene lost 2 bases and the J gene lost 2 bases, with 9 bases spanning the gap. The CDR3 has 15 residues. Germline-derived CDR1 and CDR2 are MDHEN and SYDVKM. The starting material was peripheral blood, obtained from a patient treated with radiotherapy plus ipilimumab. The receptor's source is a human donor with non-small cell lung cancer whose response to radiotherapy plus ipilimumab could not be evaluated. This chain joins TRBV28 and TRBJ1-4; possible D gene TRBD1, 5 bases. CDR3 residues: CASSLGGSTNEKLFF. Here the CDR3 DNA reads TGTGCCAGCAGTTTAGGGGGGTCCACTAATGAAAAACTGTTTTTT.